Presented here are 24 T cell receptor beta chains from one specimen sequenced in a study of T-cell memory formation after mild COVID-19. MiXCR was run by TCRdb on the 5' RACE reads, yielding one entry per CDR3 protein. Seen here are hundreds of thousands of distinct CDR3 sequences, 24% observed once, and the top ten hold 8.5% to 10%. Sequencing was carried out using PBMCs or a T cell subset sorted from them (not recorded which). The receptors were gathered from an adult woman who had mild COVID-19 (a few samples of this study predate the infection). Cell type and time point are not known.

V gene TRBV5-1 combines with J gene TRBJ2-1, with 8 bases that match TRBD2. Germline assignment: CDR1 SGHRS and CDR2 YFSETQ. The CDR3 sequence is 17 residues long. Losses at the gene ends were 4 bases for V and 1 base for J; bases not matched to a gene: 10. The CDR3 protein is CASSPTPGLESYNEQFF. In nucleotides, the CDR3 is TGCGCCAGCAGCCCTACCCCGGGACTAGAATCCTACAATGAGCAGTTCTTC.

V usage is TRBV10-3 and J usage is TRBJ2-7; D unresolved. CDR1 is ENHRY and CDR2 is SYGVKD in the germline V gene. The CDR3 contains 15 residues. Trimming took off 0 bases at V and 0 bases at J, with 9 bases between the two ends. The CDR3 loop reads CAISESTGSSYEQYF. CDR3 bases: TGTGCCATCAGTGAGTCGACGGGCAGCTCCTACGAGCAGTACTTC.

The chain uses TRBV6-2 or TRBV6-3 and TRBJ1-1, with 7 bases identical to TRBD1. CDR1 is MNHEY and CDR2 is SVGEGT in the germline V gene. This CDR3 contains 14 residues. V lost 5 bases and J lost 7; bases outside the gene matches: 10. The chain's CDR3 is CASSPPGQAHEAFF. CDR3 bases: TGTGCCAGCAGTCCCCCCGGACAGGCCCATGAAGCTTTCTTT.

The chain has TRBV4-1 and TRBJ2-3; a weak D match, TRBD1 (5 bases). The CDR3 sequence is 14 residues long. Germline V CDR1 and CDR2: MGHRA, YSYEKL. Trimming removed 0 bases at V and 4 bases at J, with 8 bases between. The CDR3 region has the DNA TGCGCCAGCAGCCAAGATAAGGGGTCAGATACGCAGTATTTT. This encodes CASSQDKGSDTQYF.

This clonotype has a handful of counts. The chain uses TRBV9 and TRBJ2-3, with D tentatively TRBD2 (5 bases). Trimming removed 1 base from V and 0 bases from J, with 9 bases in between. CDR3 size: 15 residues. Germline CDR1 reads SGDLS; CDR2 reads YYNGEE. This CDR3 is CASSVRGLSTDTQYF. In nucleotides, the CDR3 is TGTGCCAGCAGCGTACGTGGACTCAGCACAGATACGCAGTATTTT. The variable domain in full, completed from reference TRBV9 and TRBJ2-3, reads DSGVTQTPKHLITATGQRVTLRCSPRSGDLSVYWYQQSLDQGLQFLIQYYNGEERAKGNILERFSAQQFPDLHSELNLSSLELGDSALYFCASSVRGLSTDTQYFGPGTRLTVL.

The chain recombines TRBV12-3 or TRBV12-4 with TRBJ1-1; D is uncertain. The CDR3 has 15 amino acids. V gave up 3 bases and J gave up 4 bases, with 15 bases separating them. The CDR3 coding sequence is TGTGCCAGCAGTTTTGGGTTCACAAGCGGCACTGAAGCTTTCTTT. Its translation is CASSFGFTSGTEAFF.

The chain uses TRBV4-3 and TRBJ1-6; possible D gene TRBD1, 5 bases. CDR3 length: 15 residues. With 3 bases removed from V and 7 bases from J, the gap between germline ends came to 13 bases. Germline CDR1 reads LGHNA; CDR2 reads YSLEER. The CDR3 nucleotides read TGCGCCAGCAGCCAGAGAGACAGATTCAATTCACCCCTCCACTTT. This codes for CASSQRDRFNSPLHF.

This chain links TRBV7-9 with TRBJ1-1; D is undetermined. CDR3 length: 14 amino acids. Trimming removed 6 bases from V and 3 bases from J, with 14 bases in between. In germline, CDR1 is SEHNR, CDR2 FQNEAQ (reference sequence). CDR3: CASRMLTRDTEAFF. CDR3 bases: TGTGCCAGCAGGATGCTGACAAGAGACACTGAAGCTTTCTTT.

This chain connects TRBV7-2 to TRBJ2-5, with 9 bases aligning to TRBD1. The CDR3 covers 16 residues. Germline V gene lookup returns CDR1 SGHTA and CDR2 FQGNSA. V lost 4 bases, J lost 5 bases, and 11 bases stayed unmatched. In DNA, the CDR3 is TGTGCCAGCAGCTCGACGACAGGGGGTTACTCCGAGACCCAGTACTTC. Its protein is CASSSTTGGYSETQYF.

The chain uses TRBV9 and TRBJ2-7; D possibly corresponds to TRBD1 (6 bases). Deletions cut 4 bases from V and 5 bases from J, with 13 bases between. The CDR3 sequence is 13 residues long. Germline V CDR1 and CDR2: SGDLS, YYNGEE. CDR3 sequence (DNA): TGTGCCAGCAGCACGACAGGTTTCGACGAGCAGTACTTC. Its protein product is CASSTTGFDEQYF.

The V call is TRBV4-1, the J call TRBJ2-7; 10 nucleotides align to TRBD2. The CDR3 is made up of 16 amino acids. CDR1 MGHRA and CDR2 YSYEKL come from the germline V gene. The junction had 5 bases not matched to a gene; V was cut back by 1 base and J by 2 bases. Here the CDR3 DNA reads TGCGCCAGCAGCCAAGCTCCCACTAGCGGGGCCTACGAGCAGTACTTC. Translation gives CASSQAPTSGAYEQYF.

The rearrangement joins TRBV12-3 or TRBV12-4 to TRBJ1-1; the D gene is possibly TRBD1 (6 bases). The length of the CDR3 is 16 residues. With 1 base removed from V and 0 bases from J, the gap between germline ends came to 12 bases. The CDR3 spells CASSLGGGRLNTEAFF. The CDR3 coding sequence is TGTGCCAGCAGTTTAGGTGGGGGCCGTTTGAACACTGAAGCTTTCTTT.

This clonotype was detected a few times. The V and J genes are TRBV6-2 or TRBV6-3 and TRBJ1-1; D call uncertain. The germline gives CDR1 MNHEY, CDR2 SVGEGT. CDR3 length: 12 residues. Trimming removed 8 bases from V and 1 base from J, with 8 bases in between. CDR3 nucleotide sequence: TGTGCCAGCGAATCAGGGAACACTGAAGCTTTCTTT. Translation gives CASESGNTEAFF.

The chain carries TRBV7-8 and TRBJ1-6, with 7 bases fitting TRBD1. From germline, CDR1 is SGHVS and CDR2 FQNEAQ. Germline trimming cut 5 bases from V and 8 bases from J; bases unmatched to any gene: 12. The CDR3 runs 16 residues. The CDR3 coding sequence is TGTGCCAGCAGCGAACAACAGGGGTTATACGATTCACCCCTCCACTTT. Translated: CASSEQQGLYDSPLHF.

This clonotype was counted a single time. The rearrangement uses TRBV7-3 and TRBJ2-1; TRBD2 matches at 8 bases. CDR3 size: 15 residues. Losses at the gene ends were 5 bases for V and 4 bases for J; bases not matched to a gene: 7. In germline, CDR1 is SGHTA, CDR2 FQGTGA. The CDR3 here is CASSATSETYNEQFF. The CDR3 DNA reads as TGTGCCAGCAGCGCGACTAGCGAGACTTACAATGAGCAGTTCTTC.

This clonotype was detected only a few times. The rearrangement links TRBV6-2 or TRBV6-3 to TRBJ1-3; a weak D match, TRBD1 (5 bases). The CDR3 is 17 amino acids. Trimming shortened V by 4 bases and J by 0 bases, and 16 bases separated the two germline ends. CDR1 and CDR2 (germline): MNHEY, SVGEGT. The CDR3 loop is CASSSPLAGPSGNTIYF. The CDR3 bases are TGTGCCAGCAGTTCGCCCTTGGCGGGACCCTCTGGAAACACCATATATTTT.

This clonotype was counted a few times. This chain joins TRBV5-1 and TRBJ2-3, with a weak D call TRBD2 (5 bases). From germline, CDR1 is SGHRS and CDR2 YFSETQ. The CDR3 loop spans 13 amino acids. The V end lost 7 bases, the J end lost 0 bases, and 9 bases lay between the germline ends. The CDR3 reads CASWERSTDTQYF. The CDR3 nucleotides read TGCGCCAGCTGGGAGCGAAGCACAGATACGCAGTATTTT.

The chain is built from TRBV6-5 and TRBJ2-1; the D gene is possibly TRBD2 (5 bases). Germline V gene sequence: CDR1 MNHEY, CDR2 SVGAGI. The CDR3 has 16 amino acids. Trimming pared 3 bases from V and 4 bases from J, leaving 16 bases between. The CDR3 region has the DNA TGTGCCAGCAGTTATCGGGGTCCCTCGGGATACAATGAGCAGTTCTTC. This codes for CASSYRGPSGYNEQFF.

The chain recombines TRBV5-1 with TRBJ2-5; a weak D match, TRBD2 (5 bases). Per the germline V gene, CDR1 is SGHRS and CDR2 is YFSETQ. The CDR3 is made up of 15 amino acids. Trimming cost V 0 bases and J 4 bases, with 13 bases left between them. The CDR3 sequence is CASSLAGDRLETQYF. The CDR3 DNA follows: TGCGCCAGCAGCTTGGCCGGGGATCGTCTAGAGACCCAGTACTTC. Together with reference TRBV5-1 and TRBJ2-5, the CDR3 gives the full variable domain: KAGVTQTPRYLIKTRGQQVTLSCSPISGHRSVSWYQQTPGQGLQFLFEYFSETQRNKGNFPGRFSGRQFSNSRSEMNVSTLELGDSALYLCASSLAGDRLETQYFGPGTRLLVL.

V gene TRBV6-2 or TRBV6-3 combines with J gene TRBJ2-3; a weak D match, TRBD2 (5 bases). There are 15 residues in the CDR3. The V gene lost 6 bases and the J gene lost 0 bases, with 13 bases spanning the gap. Germline V lookup: CDR1 MNHEY, CDR2 SVGEGT. The CDR3 DNA sequence: TGTGCCAGCAGGCTCCTTAGCGTCAGCACAGATACGCAGTATTTT. Translation: CASRLLSVSTDTQYF.

This clonotype has only a few counts. The chain carries TRBV12-5 and TRBJ2-1; D possibly matches TRBD1 or TRBD2 (5 bases each). Germline V gene data show CDR1 as LGHNT and CDR2 as FRNRAP. Trimming removed 0 bases at V and 7 bases at J, with 13 bases between. The CDR3 length is 15 residues. In nucleotides, the CDR3 is TGTGCTAGTGGTTTGGTACGGGGCTTGGAAAATGAGCAGTTCTTC. This sequence encodes CASGLVRGLENEQFF.

A few counts support this clonotype. This chain joins TRBV9 and TRBJ2-3; 10 bases are a match to TRBD2. With V trimmed by 6 bases and J by 3 bases, 7 bases remained unmatched. Germline CDR1 and CDR2: SGDLS and YYNGEE. CDR3 length: 15 amino acids. The CDR3 is CASTLGTSETDTQYF. The CDR3 DNA reads as TGTGCCAGCACCCTGGGGACTAGCGAAACAGATACGCAGTATTTT.

J is TRBJ2-7 and V is TRBV20-1; D not resolved. Germline CDR1 and CDR2: DFQATT and SNEGSKA (reference sequence). Trimming stripped 0 bases from V and 6 bases from J, with 9 bases between. There are 12 residues in the CDR3. CDR3 nucleotides: TGCAGTGCTAGAGATCCGGGCGGCGAGCAGTACTTC. It codes for CSARDPGGEQYF.

This chain uses TRBV7-6 with TRBJ2-5; 7 bases fit TRBD1. The germline V gene has CDR1 SGHVS and CDR2 FNYEAQ. The trim removed 1 base at V and 0 bases at J, leaving 5 bases unmatched. This CDR3 has 16 residues. This CDR3 is CASSLVWGQYQETQYF. The CDR3, as DNA: TGTGCCAGCAGCTTAGTTTGGGGACAGTACCAAGAGACCCAGTACTTC.